This T cell receptor (beta chain) was found in a study of beta chain features in type 1 diabetes. Across the whole study: Healthy donors, compared against patients, showed similar age, gender and cell yields. Overall study findings and caveats: Moderate yet significant TCRB CDR3 shortening was seen in Type 1 diabetes patients in all four CD4+ subsets. A cDNA-based sequencing approach could over-represent cells with high TCR expression. Compared to healthy donors, patients appeared to have naive, central memory and Treg TCRB repertoires that were more alike.

Sequencing targeted expressed TCRB transcripts, as all isolated RNA had been reverse transcribed. Assay: immunoSEQ multiplex PCR; the TCRdb copy retains only in-frame clones and omits some. The sample holds 400,000 to 550,000 clones, about 10% seen once. This clone has only a few counts. Its antigen is currently unknown. This TCR derives from a woman aged 18-29 years in good health. The specimen was naive CD4+ T cells from blood.

For the CDR3, the DNA is TGTGCCAGCAGCCAAGACGGGGGACGCTACTACAATGAGCAGTTCTTC. As protein: CASSQDGGRYYNEQFF. The chain links TRBV14 to TRBJ2-1, with D possibly TRBD2 on 6 matching bases. Germline CDR1 SGHDN, CDR2 FVKESK. The V gene lost 0 bases and the J gene lost 3 bases, with 12 bases spanning the gap. The CDR3 length is 16 residues.